The rows below give T cell receptor beta chains drawn from one sample of a study of blood T cell repertoires in COVID-19. The method was immunoSEQ multiplex PCR; TCRdb's version includes in-frame clones alone and lacks a portion of them. The sample has just over 150,000 clones; just under 95% are singletons. Sample: peripheral blood. These receptors were taken from a woman aged 45 to 65 with acute or convalescent COVID-19. CDR3s include the opening cysteine and the closing phenylalanine or tryptophan.

>TRBJ2-1|TRBV5-1
CASSLTTGQLDEQFF
>TRBJ1-5|TRBV28
CASSPSGGNQPQHF
>TRBJ1-2|TRBV28
CASSPQTGGAGYGYTF
>TRBJ2-2|TRBV28
CASSSLNTGELFF
>TRBJ1-2|TRBV14
CASSQDYNYGYTF
>TRBJ2-7|TRBV29-1
CSVKTGPKEQYF
>TRBJ2-7|TRBV6-5
CASSRTGGTYEQYF
>TRBJ2-2|TRBV6-5
CASNRGTGELFF
>TRBJ1-1|TRBV4-1
CASSPGQGSIGTEAFF
>TRBJ2-7|TRBV5-1
CASRPAGALYEQYF
>TRBJ1-1|TRBV12-5
CASGLVARGLLRSTEAFF
>TRBJ1-1|TRBV20-1
CSARTLAEAFF
>TRBJ1-4|TRBV6-5
CASSFYRDIGEKLFF
>TRBJ2-2|TRBV28
CASSLWEGTGELFF